Shown below are 28 T cell receptor beta chains from a single sample sequenced in a study of metastatic and nonmetastatic thyroid tumors. Every patient underwent thyroid surgery untreated. TCRdb re-called clones via MiXCR from the PCR reads. The repertoire consists of tens of thousands of clones, with around 4% occurring once and the leading ten covering roughly a tenth. Sequenced input: blood. The receptor source for this set is a female donor with papillary thyroid cancer or a benign thyroid nodule (not recorded which). Some clones in this sample may be carry-over from other donors' samples.

This rearrangement joins TRBV30 to TRBJ2-3; D tentatively reads TRBD1 or TRBD2 (5 bases each). CDR3 size: 14 residues. V lost 4 bases to trimming and J lost 6 bases, with 17 bases between them. The V gene's germline CDR1 is GTSNPN and CDR2 SVGIG (reference sequence). CDR3 nucleotides: TGTGCCTGGAAGTATGGGGGATCAGCGGATACGCAGTATTTT. As protein: CAWKYGGSADTQYF. Full variable domain (missing parts from reference TRBV30 and TRBJ2-3): SQTIHQWPATLVQPVGSPLSLECTVEGTSNPNLYWYRQAAGRGLQLLFYSVGIGQISSEVPQNLSASRPQDRQFILSSKKLLLSDSGFYLCAWKYGGSADTQYFGPGTRLTVL.

With regard to this clone: This may be a read error: a much more frequent sequence differs by one nucleotide. V usage is TRBV3-1 and J usage is TRBJ2-1; D unclear. The CDR3 consists of 13 residues. Germline V CDR1 and CDR2: LGHDT, YNNKEL (reference sequence). Trimming pared 10 bases from V and 6 bases from J, leaving 16 bases between. The CDR3 reads CANTDPQINEQFF. CDR3 coding DNA: TGTGCCAACACCGACCCACAAATCAATGAGCAGTTCTTC.

The chain carries TRBV11-3 and TRBJ2-7, with TRBD2 identical over 8 bases. CDR3 length: 16 amino acids. After removal of 6 bases from V and 5 bases from J, the junction contained 15 bases not matched to a gene. The germline gives CDR1 SGHNT, CDR2 YENEEA. The CDR3 DNA follows: TGTGCCAGCAGTAGATATAGCGGGAAGGTGTCCCACGAGCAGTACTTC. Amino acids: CASSRYSGKVSHEQYF.

This clone was counted many times. The chain couples TRBV7-6 to TRBJ1-5; D gene ambiguous. Per germline, CDR1 SGHVS and CDR2 FNYEAQ. V dropped 11 bases and J dropped 4 bases, with 12 bases sitting between them. The CDR3 totals 12 residues. The CDR3, as DNA: TGTGCCCTGAAGGCGAGGAATCAGCCCCAGCATTTT. This sequence encodes CALKARNQPQHF.

The table lists this clone with a few counts. The chain couples TRBV3-1 to TRBJ1-2, with D uncertain. The V end was cut by 1 base, the J end by 0 bases, with 21 bases between. The length of the CDR3 is 19 residues. CDR1 is LGHDT, CDR2 YNNKEL, per germline (reference sequence). The CDR3 here is CASSQGGLLGRRPNYGYTF. The CDR3 region has the DNA TGTGCCAGCAGCCAAGGGGGATTATTGGGGAGAAGGCCTAACTATGGCTACACCTTC.

This clone was counted only a few times. V usage is TRBV20-1 and J usage is TRBJ2-7; 8 nucleotides line up with TRBD2. This CDR3 contains 16 residues. In germline, CDR1 is DFQATT, CDR2 SNEGSKA (reference sequence). Unmatched junction bases numbered 16, after V lost 7 bases and J lost 2 bases. The CDR3: CSVRGIRSGMTYEQYF. DNA of the CDR3: TGCAGTGTCAGGGGAATTCGTAGCGGGATGACCTACGAGCAGTACTTC.

The chain links TRBV6-5 to TRBJ1-5, with D possibly TRBD1 on 6 matching bases. Per the germline V gene, CDR1 is MNHEY and CDR2 is SVGAGI. V lost 4 bases and J lost 1, with 8 bases in between. The CDR3 is made up of 14 amino acids. The CDR3 nucleotides are TGTGCCAGCAGTTGGAGGGGGAGCAATCAGCCCCAGCATTTT. Its protein is CASSWRGSNQPQHF.

There are many counts of this clone. In the same sample, other DNA sequences code for this CDR3. V gene TRBV6-4 combines with J gene TRBJ1-4; weak D call: TRBD1 (6 bases). CDR1 is MRHNA and CDR2 is SNTAGT in the germline V gene. The CDR3 loop spans 15 amino acids. Trimming cost V 0 bases and J 4 bases, with 9 bases left between them. In nucleotides, the CDR3 is TGTGCCAGCAGTGACTCAGGCAGGGGTAATGAAAAACTGTTTTTT. This gives the protein CASSDSGRGNEKLFF.

This clone was recorded at least ten times. The chain links TRBV12-3 or TRBV12-4 to TRBJ1-4; tentatively, D is TRBD1 (5 bases). V lost 2 bases and J lost 14, with 12 bases in between. The CDR3 is made up of 12 amino acids. The CDR3 here is CASSLTGVSLFF. CDR3 nucleotides: TGTGCCAGCAGTTTAACGGGGGTTAGTCTGTTTTTT.

This clone was detected a few times. V gene TRBV6-2 or TRBV6-3 combines with J gene TRBJ2-7; possible D gene TRBD2, 5 bases. The CDR3 contains 13 residues. CDR1 MNHEY and CDR2 SVGEGT come from the germline V gene. Trimming stripped 8 bases from V and 0 bases from J, with 11 bases between. CDR3 amino acids: CASRGRSSYEQYF. Here the CDR3 DNA reads TGTGCCAGCCGCGGGCGAAGCTCCTACGAGCAGTACTTC.

This clone was recorded a few times. The chain carries TRBV19 and TRBJ2-7, with 10 bases matching TRBD1. CDR3 length equals 14 residues. Germline assignment: CDR1 LNHDA and CDR2 SQIVND (reference sequence). V shed 6 bases and J 5 bases; nucleotides not matched to a gene: 7. DNA for the CDR3: TGTGCCAGTAGCCCGGGACAGGGGTACCACGAGCAGTACTTC. Its protein is CASSPGQGYHEQYF.

The V gene is TRBV20-1, the J gene TRBJ2-3, with TRBD1 matching 7 bases. This CDR3 is built from 13 residues. The germline CDR1 and CDR2 sequences are DFQATT and SNEGSKA (reference sequence). The junction had 3 bases not matched to a gene; V was cut back by 1 base and J by 5 bases. The CDR3 loop is CSARAGGIDTQYF. As DNA, the CDR3 is TGCAGTGCTAGAGCAGGGGGAATAGATACGCAGTATTTT.

The chain has TRBV29-1 and TRBJ2-1; 12 bases align to TRBD2. With V trimmed by 4 bases and J by 1 base, 8 bases remained unmatched. From germline, CDR1 is SQVTM and CDR2 ANQGSEA. The CDR3 is made up of 17 amino acids. The CDR3 spells CSVVSLGLAGSYNEQFF. The CDR3 region has the DNA TGCAGCGTTGTAAGTTTGGGACTAGCGGGTTCCTACAATGAGCAGTTCTTC.

This clone occurred many times. The chain recombines TRBV11-3 with TRBJ1-1; possible D gene TRBD1, 6 bases. This CDR3 is built from 14 residues. Germline V gives CDR1 SGHNT, CDR2 YENEEA. V was shortened by 6 bases and J by 4 bases, with 15 bases between the two germline ends. The CDR3 region has the DNA TGTGCCAGCAGTTCCAGGGGAGGGAGCACTGAAGCTTTCTTT. Translating it yields CASSSRGGSTEAFF.

The sample holds a few counts of this clone. The CDR3 spells CASSGDSDNQPQHF. In nucleotides, the CDR3 is TGTGCCAGCAGTGGGGACAGCGACAATCAGCCCCAGCATTTT. The V call is TRBV6-4, the J call TRBJ1-5; 7 bases are shared with TRBD1. Per the germline V gene, CDR1 is MRHNA and CDR2 is SNTAGT. CDR3 length: 14 amino acids. Trimming took 4 bases from V and 3 from J; bases not matched to a gene: 3.

Concerning this clone: A much bigger clone sits one base away, suggesting this may be a read error. Other DNA sequences in the same sample also yield this CDR3. V gene TRBV20-1 combines with J gene TRBJ2-7, with 9 bases aligning to TRBD2. From germline, CDR1 is DFQATT and CDR2 SNEGSKA (reference sequence). This CDR3 spans 15 amino acids. CDR3 sequence (DNA): TGCAGTGCTAGCCACAGAGGGACTAGCTACCCCGAGCAATACTTC. This encodes CSASHRGTSYPEQYF.

This clone occurred a few times. Being one base from a much bigger clone, this may be a read error. It is likely a read error, because the conserved phenylalanine at the end of the CDR3 is missing. The rearrangement joins TRBV11-3 to TRBJ2-5; D perhaps matches TRBD1 (5 bases). Germline V gene sequence: CDR1 SGHNT, CDR2 YENEEA. This CDR3 region has 14 residues. The ends were cut back, 0 bases at V and 2 bases at J, with 7 bases in the middle. CDR3 nucleotide sequence: TGTGCCAGCAGCTTAGATCCAGGGCAAGAGACCCAGTACCTC. Its translation: CASSLDPGQETQYL.

This sequence joins TRBV9 and TRBJ2-1; D is possibly TRBD1 or TRBD2 (6 bases each). Trimming stripped 1 base from V and 7 bases from J, with 12 bases between. The V gene's germline CDR1 is SGDLS and CDR2 YYNGEE. CDR3 length equals 14 residues. The CDR3 loop reads CASSVMGGSNEQFF. CDR3 in DNA: TGTGCCAGCAGCGTAATGGGGGGCAGTAATGAGCAGTTCTTC.

This clone occurred a few times. This sequence may be a read error, since a much larger clone differs from it by one base. This chain links TRBV30 with TRBJ2-1; 14 nucleotides agree with TRBD2. The CDR3 runs 16 residues. Per germline, CDR1 GTSNPN and CDR2 SVGIG (reference sequence). V was clipped by 3 bases and J by 9 bases; unmatched bases: 10. CDR3 amino acids: CAWSDTWTSGRTEQFF. The CDR3 DNA follows: TGTGCCTGGAGCGATACCTGGACTAGCGGGAGGACTGAGCAGTTCTTC.

This clone appeared a few times. The chain employs TRBV5-1 and TRBJ1-2; no clear D. Trimming stripped 0 bases from V and 2 bases from J, with 5 bases between. Germline lookup yields CDR1 SGHRS and CDR2 YFSETQ. The CDR3 extends over 13 amino acids. The CDR3: CASSLVQNYGYTF. In DNA, the CDR3 is TGCGCCAGCAGCTTGGTTCAGAACTATGGCTACACCTTC.

V usage is TRBV27 and J usage is TRBJ2-7; D is unclear. Germline CDR1 MNHEY, CDR2 SMNVEV (reference sequence). This CDR3 region has 13 residues. This CDR3 is CVWTAEGPYEQYF. Written as DNA, the CDR3 is TGTGTCTGGACCGCAGAAGGCCCCTACGAGCAGTACTTC.

This clone was detected many times. This sequence may be a read error, since a much larger clone differs from it by one base. The gene calls are TRBV24-1 and TRBJ1-2; D may be TRBD1 (5 bases). The germline gives CDR1 KGHDR, CDR2 SFDVKD. The CDR3 has 14 amino acids. The CDR3 nucleotides read TGTGCCACCGGTGATGGGGACGGTAACTATGGCTACACCTTC. Translation gives CATGDGDGNYGYTF.

This clone was counted ten times or more. V gene TRBV4-1 combines with J gene TRBJ2-5, with D possibly matching TRBD2 (6 bases). The CDR3 consists of 14 residues. Trimming removed 2 bases from V and 3 bases from J, with 10 bases in between. Germline V gives CDR1 MGHRA, CDR2 YSYEKL. The CDR3: CASSQWGGEETQYF. The CDR3 nucleotides are TGCGCCAGCAGCCAATGGGGCGGGGAAGAGACCCAGTACTTC.

This clone was counted many times. Other DNA sequences from this sample encode an identical CDR3 as well. The chain has TRBV11-2 and TRBJ2-7; 10 nucleotides line up with TRBD1. Unmatched junction bases numbered 11, after V lost 4 bases and J lost 5 bases. Germline V CDR1 and CDR2: SGHAT, FQNNGV. The CDR3 runs to 16 residues. The CDR3 reads CASSSLRGQGIHEQYF. The DNA for the CDR3 is TGTGCCAGCAGCTCACTTCGGGGACAGGGGATCCACGAGCAGTACTTC.

There are many counts of this clone. The CDR3 does not close with the conserved phenylalanine or tryptophan, likely indicating a read error. V is TRBV10-3 and J is TRBJ1-1; D may be TRBD1 (6 bases). With 5 bases removed from V and 0 bases from J, the gap between germline ends came to 13 bases. The CDR3 is 15 residues long. Germline CDR1 reads ENHRY; CDR2 reads SYGVKD. The CDR3 DNA reads as TGTGCCATCAGTCCGGGACACGACTTGAACACTGAAGCTTTCCTT. This translates into CAISPGHDLNTEAFL.

This clone appeared many times. The chain joins TRBV7-8 to TRBJ2-7, with 7 nucleotides matching TRBD2. There are 12 residues in the CDR3. Trimming at V came to 5 bases and at J to 7 bases, leaving 5 bases not matched to a gene. In germline, CDR1 is SGHVS, CDR2 FQNEAQ. CDR3 DNA sequence: TGTGCCAGCAGCCGCGGGAGTGGGGAGCAGTACTTC. Translation gives CASSRGSGEQYF.

This clone is categorized as medium-sized. The chain carries TRBV24-1 and TRBJ2-2, with D maybe TRBD1 (5 bases). The V end lost 4 bases, the J end lost 3 bases, and 11 bases lay between the germline ends. This CDR3 has 15 residues. CDR1 and CDR2 (germline): KGHDR, SFDVKD. CDR3 sequence (DNA): TGTGCCACCAGTGAAGCACAGGAGCACACCGGGGAGCTGTTTTTT. Residues: CATSEAQEHTGELFF.

This clone came up many times. The chain joins TRBV7-9 to TRBJ2-2; tentatively, D is TRBD2 (5 bases). V lost 3 bases and J lost 4, with 12 bases in between. The germline gives CDR1 SEHNR, CDR2 FQNEAQ (reference sequence). This CDR3 contains 15 residues. CDR3 region: CASSLVGVSTGELFF. CDR3 coding DNA: TGTGCCAGCAGCTTGGTGGGAGTGAGCACCGGGGAGCTGTTTTTT.